Shown below are 16 T cell receptor beta chains from a single sample sequenced in a study of T cells after yellow fever vaccination. TCRdb passed the 5' RACE reads through MiXCR, listing each CDR3 protein once. The sample holds about 310,000 distinct CDR3 sequences, 3.6% seen once. Sequencing used PBMCs, obtained on the day of the yellow fever booster vaccination. All receptors come from a man younger than 35 who received the YFV17D yellow fever vaccine.

The table lists this clonotype with many counts. The V and J genes are TRBV7-2 and TRBJ2-2; D is possibly TRBD1 or TRBD2 (5 bases each). CDR1 is SGHTA and CDR2 is FQGNSA in the germline V gene. CDR3 length equals 15 residues. The V and J ends lost 6 bases and 4 bases respectively, with 15 bases between them. CDR3 DNA: TGTGCCAGCAGAACTCTAGAGGGGCCCACCGGGGAGCTGTTTTTT. It codes for CASRTLEGPTGELFF.

The V call is TRBV7-3, the J call TRBJ2-1; 11 positions match TRBD1. This CDR3 is built from 16 residues. Trimming cost V 5 bases and J 7 bases; bases outside gene matches: 10. Germline V gives CDR1 SGHTA, CDR2 FQGTGA. In nucleotides, the CDR3 is TGTGCCAGCAGCACGCACCCGGGACAGGGGGTGAATGAGCAGTTCTTC. Translating it yields CASSTHPGQGVNEQFF.

This clonotype was counted at least ten times. The J gene is TRBJ1-3, the V gene TRBV7-2; TRBD1 aligns across 9 bases. This CDR3 has 15 residues. CDR1 and CDR2 from the germline V gene are SGHTA and FQGNSA. V lost 1 base, J lost 4 bases, and 2 bases stayed unmatched. The CDR3 DNA sequence: TGTGCCAGCAGCTTAGTCGGGACAGGGGGAAACACCATATATTTT. Amino acids: CASSLVGTGGNTIYF.

The sample holds many counts of this clonotype. This chain joins TRBV4-1 and TRBJ2-7; D is uncertain. The CDR3 runs to 15 residues. Germline CDR1 is MGHRA and CDR2 is YSYEKL. V was shortened by 0 bases and J by 1 base, with 10 bases between the two germline ends. The CDR3 protein is CASSQERAGSYEQYV. The CDR3 DNA sequence: TGCGCCAGCAGCCAAGAAAGGGCAGGATCCTACGAGCAGTACGTC.

This clonotype appeared many times. The rearrangement links TRBV6-2 or TRBV6-3 to TRBJ2-1; 11 bases agree with TRBD2. The CDR3 consists of 17 residues. Trimming removed 4 bases from V and 1 base from J; junction bases left unmatched: 6. Germline V gene lookup returns CDR1 MNHEY and CDR2 SVGEGT. The chain's CDR3 is CASSSLTSGGSYNEQFF. The CDR3 DNA sequence: TGTGCCAGCAGTTCCCTCACTAGCGGGGGTTCCTACAATGAGCAGTTCTTC.

Ten or more counts support this clonotype. This chain joins TRBV2 and TRBJ2-5, with 11 bases aligning to TRBD2. V lost 7 bases to trimming and J lost 5 bases; unmatched junction nucleotides: 6. Germline values: CDR1 SNHLY, CDR2 FYNNEI. This CDR3 has 14 residues. In nucleotides, the CDR3 is TGTGCCAGCACCGGTAGCGGGGGGGCCGAGACCCAGTACTTC. Amino acid sequence: CASTGSGGAETQYF.

The V gene is TRBV6-5, the J gene TRBJ2-3; TRBD1 or TRBD2 may be the D gene (5 bases each). V was clipped by 0 bases and J by 5 bases, with 9 bases between them. The CDR3 has 14 residues. CDR1 is MNHEY and CDR2 is SVGAGI in the germline V gene. The chain's CDR3 is CASSYSGALDTQYF. CDR3 bases: TGTGCCAGCAGTTACTCCGGGGCCCTAGATACGCAGTATTTT.

This clonotype was recorded a few times. V is TRBV12-3 or TRBV12-4 and J is TRBJ2-5, with no clear D. V lost 8 bases and J 2 bases, leaving 12 bases between the germline ends. This CDR3 is 13 amino acids long. This chain's CDR3 is CASGPYLQETQYF. CDR3 coding DNA: TGTGCCAGCGGTCCCTACTTACAAGAGACCCAGTACTTC.

The genes are TRBV5-1 and TRBJ2-2, with TRBD2 matching over 7 bases. The CDR3 length is 16 residues. The V segment lost 5 bases and the J segment 1 base; nucleotides outside the gene matches: 8. CDR1 SGHRS and CDR2 YFSETQ come from the germline V gene. Here the CDR3 reads CASRFLERGNTGELFF. The CDR3 region has the DNA TGCGCCAGCAGGTTCTTGGAGCGGGGGAACACCGGGGAGCTGTTTTTT.

This clonotype was seen many times. The genes are TRBV28 and TRBJ2-7, with D possibly being TRBD1 (5 bases). The germline gives CDR1 MDHEN, CDR2 SYDVKM. CDR3 length equals 13 residues. The V gene lost 2 bases and the J gene lost 2 bases, with 7 bases spanning the gap. This CDR3 reads CASSLGAAYEQYV. CDR3 coding DNA: TGTGCCAGCAGTTTAGGGGCAGCCTACGAGCAGTACGTC.

This clonotype was seen only a few times. The chain links TRBV25-1 to TRBJ1-2; no clear D. The germline V and J ends were trimmed by 2 bases and 7 bases, with 8 bases remaining between them. The CDR3 is made up of 12 amino acids. Germline V gives CDR1 MGHDK, CDR2 SYGVNS. CDR3 nucleotide sequence: TGTGCCAGCAGTGAAACGGTCATTGGCTACACCTTC. Encoded protein: CASSETVIGYTF.

This clonotype showed up just a few times. V is TRBV27 and J is TRBJ1-2; no definite D call. Germline V CDR1 and CDR2: MNHEY, SMNVEV (reference sequence). The V end lost 0 bases, the J end lost 1 base, and 12 bases lay between the germline ends. CDR3 length: 16 residues. CDR3 in DNA: TGTGCCAGCAGTTTATCGTGGCAGAGGATTAACTATGGCTACACCTTC. Translated, it gives CASSLSWQRINYGYTF.

This clonotype was detected ten times or more. This chain connects TRBV6-5 to TRBJ1-2, with TRBD1 matching 9 bases. Germline loops: CDR1 MNHEY, CDR2 SVGAGI. The CDR3 sequence is 14 residues long. V was pared by 5 bases and J by 8 bases, with 9 bases of the junction left unmatched. The CDR3 protein is CASSTTGTGPGYTF. The CDR3 DNA sequence: TGTGCCAGCAGTACAACCGGGACAGGGCCCGGCTACACCTTC.

Only a few counts were recorded for this clonotype. The chain couples TRBV11-2 to TRBJ1-5; TRBD1 is a possible D gene (5 bases). CDR1 is SGHAT and CDR2 is FQNNGV in the germline V gene. Trimming took 1 base from V and 6 from J, leaving 7 bases between them. The CDR3 runs 13 residues. The CDR3 here is CASSLGTLQPQHF. The DNA of the CDR3 is TGTGCCAGCAGCTTAGGGACACTTCAGCCCCAGCATTTT.

This chain links TRBV24-1 with TRBJ1-5, with 10 bases identical to TRBD1. The V and J ends lost 0 bases and 4 bases, in that order; junction bases with no gene match: 8. Germline assignment: CDR1 KGHDR and CDR2 SFDVKD. The CDR3 covers 18 residues. CDR3 protein: CATSDLRGQGFGNQPQHF. CDR3 DNA sequence: TGTGCCACCAGTGATTTGCGGGGACAGGGGTTTGGTAATCAGCCCCAGCATTTT.

CDR3 amino acids: CASSSRGRQGRSYEQYF. The CDR3 region has the DNA TGTGCCAGCAGCTCGAGGGGGCGACAGGGAAGGTCCTACGAGCAGTACTTC. V is TRBV7-9 and J is TRBJ2-7; 7 positions match TRBD1. Germline V CDR1 and CDR2: SEHNR, FQNEAQ (reference sequence). The junction had 13 bases not matched to a gene; V was cut back by 4 bases and J by 1 base. This CDR3 region has 17 residues. Filled out from reference TRBV7-9 and TRBJ2-7, the complete variable domain reads DTGVSQNPRHKITKRGQNVTFRCDPISEHNRLYWYRQTLGQGPEFLTYFQNEAQLEKSRLLSDRFSAERPKGSFSTLEIQRTEQGDSAMYLCASSSRGRQGRSYEQYFGPGTRLTVT.